This T cell receptor (beta chain) comes out of a study of T cell responses to AZD1222 COVID-19 vaccine. Pooled samples include second doses given at about 4 or 12 weeks. CDR1 is MNHEY, CDR2 SVGEGT, per germline. This CDR3 comprises 12 residues. A remark on this clone: One end of the junction varies from germline; a read error may be responsible.

Produced via immunoSEQ multiplex PCR; TCRdb's table is partial and in-frame only. The data show some 98,000 clones, almost 90% seen once. This specimen was peripheral blood, taken 28 days after the second AZD1222 dose. This rearrangement joins TRBV6-2 or TRBV6-3 to TRBJ2-1; 9 nucleotides match TRBD2. The clonotype comes from an adult who received the AZD1222 COVID-19 vaccine. CDR3 DNA sequence: TGTGCCAGCAGTTCCGTACAAGCGGGAGGCCTCTTC. This codes for CASSSVQAGGLF.